This T cell receptor beta chain was retrieved from a study of blood T cell repertoires in COVID-19. Study overall: Donors in the United States, Italy and Spain gave samples during acute or convalescent COVID-19. PBMCs, B-cell-depleted T cells, or T cells provided the cDNA or gDNA that made up the material.

In the authors' methods: Amplifying reference gene primers gave estimates of nucleated cell counts. The method was immunoSEQ multiplex PCR; TCRdb's version includes in-frame clones alone and lacks a portion of them. That table supplies the V and J calls and clone size; D and trimming were determined from the DNA. The table includes about 7,000 clones, 89% detected once. Germline V gene data show CDR1 as SNHLY and CDR2 as FYNNEI. V lost 7 bases and J lost 5; bases outside the gene matches: 2. The CDR3 runs 13 residues. This chain joins TRBV2 and TRBJ2-1; 10 nucleotides line up with TRBD1. The sequence came from a man between 65 and 85 years old with active COVID-19. Input material: peripheral blood. The CDR3 DNA reads as TGTGCCAGCAAGGGACAGGGGAACAATGAGCAGTTCTTC. Its translation is CASKGQGNNEQFF.